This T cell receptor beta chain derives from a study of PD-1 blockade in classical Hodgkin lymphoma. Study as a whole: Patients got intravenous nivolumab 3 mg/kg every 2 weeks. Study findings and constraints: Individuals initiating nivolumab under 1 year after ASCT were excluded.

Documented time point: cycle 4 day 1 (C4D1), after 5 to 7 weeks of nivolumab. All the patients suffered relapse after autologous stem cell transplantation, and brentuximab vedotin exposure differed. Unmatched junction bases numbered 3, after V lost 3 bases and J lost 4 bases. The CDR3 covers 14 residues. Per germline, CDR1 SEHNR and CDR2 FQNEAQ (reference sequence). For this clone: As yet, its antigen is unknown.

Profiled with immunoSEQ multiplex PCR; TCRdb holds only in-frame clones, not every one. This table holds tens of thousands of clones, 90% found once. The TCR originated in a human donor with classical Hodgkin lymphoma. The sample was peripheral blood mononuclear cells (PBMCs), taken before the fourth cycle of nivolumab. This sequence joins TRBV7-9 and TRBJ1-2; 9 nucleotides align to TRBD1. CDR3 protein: CASSLATGGYGYTF. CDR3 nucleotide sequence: TGTGCCAGCAGCTTGGCGACAGGGGGCTATGGCTACACCTTC. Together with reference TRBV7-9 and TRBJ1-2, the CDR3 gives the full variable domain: DTGVSQNPRHKITKRGQNVTFRCDPISEHNRLYWYRQTLGQGPEFLTYFQNEAQLEKSRLLSDRFSAERPKGSFSTLEIQRTEQGDSAMYLCASSLATGGYGYTFGSGTRLTVV.